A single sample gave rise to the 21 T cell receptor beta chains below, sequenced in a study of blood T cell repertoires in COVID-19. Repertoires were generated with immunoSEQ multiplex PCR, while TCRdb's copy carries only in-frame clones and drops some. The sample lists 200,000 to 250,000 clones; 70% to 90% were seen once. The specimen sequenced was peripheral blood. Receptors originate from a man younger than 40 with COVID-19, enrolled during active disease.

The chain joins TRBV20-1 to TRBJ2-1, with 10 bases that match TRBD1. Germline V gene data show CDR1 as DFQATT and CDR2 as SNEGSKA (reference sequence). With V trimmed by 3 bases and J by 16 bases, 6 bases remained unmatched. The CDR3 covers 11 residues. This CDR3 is CSARRDRGRFF. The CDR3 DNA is TGCAGTGCTAGGAGGGACAGGGGAAGATTCTTC.

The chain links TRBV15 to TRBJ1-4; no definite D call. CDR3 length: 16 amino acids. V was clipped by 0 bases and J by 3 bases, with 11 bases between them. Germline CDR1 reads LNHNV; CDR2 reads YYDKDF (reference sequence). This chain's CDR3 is CATSRDAPDSNEKLFF. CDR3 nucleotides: TGTGCCACCAGCAGAGATGCCCCAGACTCTAATGAAAAACTGTTTTTT.

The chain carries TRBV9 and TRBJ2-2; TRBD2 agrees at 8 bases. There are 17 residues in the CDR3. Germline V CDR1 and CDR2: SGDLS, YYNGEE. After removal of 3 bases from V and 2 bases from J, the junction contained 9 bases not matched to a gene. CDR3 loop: CASSGYRRGDNTGELFF. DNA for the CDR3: TGTGCCAGCAGCGGATACCGGCGGGGGGATAACACCGGGGAGCTGTTTTTT.

CDR3 protein: CASSQVGRELNGYTF. The CDR3 DNA follows: TGTGCCAGCAGCCAAGTCGGGCGGGAGTTGAATGGCTACACCTTC. The rearrangement links TRBV3-1 (or the pseudogene TRBV3-2) to TRBJ1-2; D unresolved. The germline CDR1 and CDR2 sequences are LGHDT and YNNKEL (reference sequence). V was clipped by 1 base and J by 6 bases, with 15 bases between them. The CDR3 length is 15 residues.

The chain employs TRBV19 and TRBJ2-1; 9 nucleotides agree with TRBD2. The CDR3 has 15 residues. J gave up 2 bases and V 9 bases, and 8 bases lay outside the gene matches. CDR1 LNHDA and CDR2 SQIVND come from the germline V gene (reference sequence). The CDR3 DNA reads TGTGCCAGCCAGATAGCGGGAGACCCCTACAATGAGCAGTTCTTC. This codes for CASQIAGDPYNEQFF.

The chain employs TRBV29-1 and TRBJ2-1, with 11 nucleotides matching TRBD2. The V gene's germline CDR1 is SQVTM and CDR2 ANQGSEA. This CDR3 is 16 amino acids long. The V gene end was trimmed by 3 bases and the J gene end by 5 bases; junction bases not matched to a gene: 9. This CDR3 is CSVDRRRLAGNNEQFF. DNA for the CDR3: TGCAGCGTTGATCGGCGACGACTAGCGGGGAACAATGAGCAGTTCTTC.

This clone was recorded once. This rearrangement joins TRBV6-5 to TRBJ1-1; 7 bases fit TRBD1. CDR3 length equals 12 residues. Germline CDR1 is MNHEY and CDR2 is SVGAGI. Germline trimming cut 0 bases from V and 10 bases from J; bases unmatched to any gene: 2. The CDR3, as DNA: TGTGCCAGCAGTTACTCTCAGGGGGTAGCTTTCTTT. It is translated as CASSYSQGVAFF.

CDR3 coding DNA: TGTGCCAGCAGTAGGGGCGGTAGCAATCAGCCCCAGCATTTT. Translation gives CASSRGGSNQPQHF. The chain recombines TRBV6-5 with TRBJ1-5, with D perhaps TRBD1 (5 bases). Trimming stripped 5 bases from V and 0 bases from J, with 8 bases between. Germline CDR1 and CDR2: MNHEY and SVGAGI. This CDR3 is built from 14 residues.

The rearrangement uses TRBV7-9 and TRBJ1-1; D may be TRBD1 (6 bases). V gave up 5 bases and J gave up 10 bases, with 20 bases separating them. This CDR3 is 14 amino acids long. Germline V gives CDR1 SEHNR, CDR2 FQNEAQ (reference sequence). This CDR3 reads CASSLEGDGSRAFF. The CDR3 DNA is TGTGCCAGCAGCCTCGAGGGGGATGGGTCGAGAGCTTTCTTT. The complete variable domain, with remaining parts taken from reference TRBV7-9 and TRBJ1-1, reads DTGVSQNPRHKITKRGQNVTFRCDPISEHNRLYWYRQTLGQGPEFLTYFQNEAQLEKSRLLSDRFSAERPKGSFSTLEIQRTEQGDSAMYLCASSLEGDGSRAFFGQGTRLTVV.

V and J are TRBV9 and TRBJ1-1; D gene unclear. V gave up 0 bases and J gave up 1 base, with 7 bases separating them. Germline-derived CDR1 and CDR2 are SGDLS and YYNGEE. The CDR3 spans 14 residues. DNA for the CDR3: TGTGCCAGCAGCGTAGATCCCCAGAACACTGAAGCTTTCTTT. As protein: CASSVDPQNTEAFF.

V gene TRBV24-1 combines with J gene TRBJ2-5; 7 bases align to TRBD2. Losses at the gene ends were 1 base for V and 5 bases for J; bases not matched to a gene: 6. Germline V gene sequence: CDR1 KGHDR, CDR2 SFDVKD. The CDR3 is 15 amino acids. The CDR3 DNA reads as TGTGCCACCAGTGATTTAGAGGGAGGGAGGGAGACCCAGTACTTC. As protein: CATSDLEGGRETQYF.

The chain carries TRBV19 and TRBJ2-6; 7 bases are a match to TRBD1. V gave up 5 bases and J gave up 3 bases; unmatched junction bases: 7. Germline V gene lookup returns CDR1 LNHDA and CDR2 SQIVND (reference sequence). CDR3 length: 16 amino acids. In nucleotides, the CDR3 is TGTGCCAGTAGTCTCCGATCAGGGGGTGGGGCCAACGTCCTGACTTTC. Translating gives CASSLRSGGGANVLTF.

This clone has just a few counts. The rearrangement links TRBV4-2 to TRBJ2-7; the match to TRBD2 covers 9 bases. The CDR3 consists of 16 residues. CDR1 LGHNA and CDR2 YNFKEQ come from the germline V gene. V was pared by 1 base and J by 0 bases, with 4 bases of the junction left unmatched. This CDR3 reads CASSQASGGLSYEQYF. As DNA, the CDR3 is TGTGCCAGCAGCCAAGCGAGCGGGGGGCTCTCCTACGAGCAGTACTTC.

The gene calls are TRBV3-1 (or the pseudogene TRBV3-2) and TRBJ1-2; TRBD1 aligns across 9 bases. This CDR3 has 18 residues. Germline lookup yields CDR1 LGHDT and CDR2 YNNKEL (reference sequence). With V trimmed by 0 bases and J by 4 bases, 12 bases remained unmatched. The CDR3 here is CASSQDRGGTGLSYGYTF. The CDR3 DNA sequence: TGTGCCAGCAGCCAAGATAGAGGCGGGACAGGGTTGAGCTATGGCTACACCTTC.

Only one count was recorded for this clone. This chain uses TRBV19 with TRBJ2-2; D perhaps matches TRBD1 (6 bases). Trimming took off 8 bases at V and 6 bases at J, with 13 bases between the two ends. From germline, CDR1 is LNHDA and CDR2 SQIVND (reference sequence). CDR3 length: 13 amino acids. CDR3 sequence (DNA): TGTGCCAGTCAAAACAGGGTCGCCGGGGAGCTGTTTTTT. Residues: CASQNRVAGELFF.

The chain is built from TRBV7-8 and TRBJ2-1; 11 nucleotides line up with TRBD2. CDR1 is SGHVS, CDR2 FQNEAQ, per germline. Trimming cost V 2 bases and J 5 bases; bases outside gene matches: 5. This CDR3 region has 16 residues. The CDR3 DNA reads TGTGCCAGCAGCTTAATAACGACTAGCGGGAACAATGAGCAGTTCTTC. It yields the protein CASSLITTSGNNEQFF.

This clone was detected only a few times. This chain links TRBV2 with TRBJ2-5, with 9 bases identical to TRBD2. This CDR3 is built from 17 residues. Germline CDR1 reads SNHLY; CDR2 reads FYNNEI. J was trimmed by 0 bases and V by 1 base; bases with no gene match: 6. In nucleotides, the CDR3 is TGTGCCAGCAGTGAAGGACCCAGCGGGGGGTACCAAGAGACCCAGTACTTC. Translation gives CASSEGPSGGYQETQYF.

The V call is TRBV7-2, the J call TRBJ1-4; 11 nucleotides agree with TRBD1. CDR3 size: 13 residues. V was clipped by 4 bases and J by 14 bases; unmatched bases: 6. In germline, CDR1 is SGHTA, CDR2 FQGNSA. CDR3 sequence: CASSSGQGAPLFF. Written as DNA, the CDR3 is TGTGCCAGCAGCTCCGGACAGGGGGCGCCTCTGTTTTTT. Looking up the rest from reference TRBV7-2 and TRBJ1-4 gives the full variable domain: GAGVSQSPSNKVTEKGKDVELRCDPISGHTALYWYRQSLGQGLEFLIYFQGNSAPDKSGLPSDRFSAERTGGSVSTLTIQRTQQEDSAVYLCASSSGQGAPLFFGSGTQLSVL.

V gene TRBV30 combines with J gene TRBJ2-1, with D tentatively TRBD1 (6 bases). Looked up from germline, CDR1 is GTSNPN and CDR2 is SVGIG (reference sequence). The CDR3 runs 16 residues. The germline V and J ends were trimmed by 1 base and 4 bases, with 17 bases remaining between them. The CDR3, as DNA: TGTGCCTGGAGTGCGTCCGGGACAAAAGTTTACAATGAGCAGTTCTTC. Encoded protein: CAWSASGTKVYNEQFF.

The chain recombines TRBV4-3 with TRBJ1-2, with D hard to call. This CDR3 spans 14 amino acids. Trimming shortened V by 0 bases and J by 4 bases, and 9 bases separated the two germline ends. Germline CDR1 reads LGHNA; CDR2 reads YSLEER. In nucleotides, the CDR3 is TGCGCCAGCAGCCAAGATGGAGGGATCTATGGCTACACCTTC. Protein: CASSQDGGIYGYTF.

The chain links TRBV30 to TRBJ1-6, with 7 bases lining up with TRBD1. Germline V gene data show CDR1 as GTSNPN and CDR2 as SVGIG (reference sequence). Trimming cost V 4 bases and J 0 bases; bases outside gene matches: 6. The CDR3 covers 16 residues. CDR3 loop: CAWMGRGSSYNSPLHF. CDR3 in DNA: TGTGCCTGGATGGGCAGGGGGAGCTCCTATAATTCACCCCTCCACTTT.